This TCR beta chain was sequenced for a study of beta chain features in type 1 diabetes. The study's findings and limits: VDJ junctions from type 1 diabetes patients carried fewer insertions and larger deletions. Shortening that was moderate but significant affected the TCRB CDR3s of Type 1 diabetes patients in all four CD4+ subsets.

There are 13 residues in the CDR3. Trimming cost V 1 base and J 6 bases, with 6 bases left between them. Germline V CDR1 and CDR2: SEHNR, FQNEAQ (reference sequence). This clone was found a few times. The antigen remains unidentified. Expressed TCRB transcripts got sequenced, as all isolated RNA was reverse transcribed. Profiled with immunoSEQ multiplex PCR; TCRdb holds only in-frame clones, not every one. The sample consists of over 600,000 clones, around an eighth of them appearing once. The gene calls are TRBV7-9 and TRBJ2-2; D unclear. The TCR sequence derives from a man between 25 and 39 years old with type 1 diabetes. The sample taken for sequencing was naive CD4+ T cells from blood. The CDR3 sequence: CASSLDRAGELFF. CDR3 sequence (DNA): TGTGCCAGCAGCTTAGATCGTGCCGGGGAGCTGTTTTTT.